The present T cell receptor (beta chain) was sequenced within a study of T-cell reconstitution after alpha-beta-depleted transplantation in children. Library preparation (for TCRbeta) was performed with unique molecular identifiers. TCRdb called the PCR reads again in MiXCR, with one record for every CDR3 protein. The sample yields 600,000 or so distinct CDR3 sequences, 20% to 25% seen once. There are many counts of this clonotype. Its cognate antigen is unknown. Trimming removed 5 bases from V and 1 base from J; junction bases left unmatched: 7. Germline CDR1 reads MNHEY; CDR2 reads SMNVEV (reference sequence). The CDR3 has 15 amino acids. Findings of the study overall: Among T cells one year after transplant, newly produced cells accounted for most counts and diversity. It was surviving recipient T cells and thymic progenitors that gave some patients high TCRbeta diversity at day 60.

The V call is TRBV27, the J call TRBJ1-1; 7 bases match TRBD1. The sequence derives from a boy under two years old who had a stem cell transplant for acute myeloid leukemia, so the T cells may come from the graft donor. The sequencing used PBMCs, mostly from graft donor cells, collected 360 days after TCRalphabeta/CD19-depleted stem cell transplant. For the CDR3, the DNA is TGTGCCAGCAGTAACAGGGGCCGATCGAACACTGAAGCTTTCTTT. Amino acids: CASSNRGRSNTEAFF.